This T cell receptor beta chain comes out of a study of blood T cell repertoires in COVID-19. Measured with immunoSEQ multiplex PCR; TCRdb has only the in-frame clones, and not every one. In the table there are about 120,000 clones, about 83% of which are singletons. Trimming took off 3 bases at V and 0 bases at J, with 12 bases between the two ends. The CDR3 runs to 15 residues. In germline, CDR1 is GTSNPN, CDR2 SVGIG (reference sequence). Sequencing was performed on peripheral blood. This clonotype originated in a woman in her forties or fifties with acute or convalescent COVID-19. The gene calls are TRBV30 and TRBJ1-5; D not certain. The CDR3 here is CAWRGGLISNQPQHF. CDR3 in DNA: TGTGCCTGGAGAGGAGGACTCATTAGCAATCAGCCCCAGCATTTT.